This TCR beta chain appears in the sequencing data of a study of identical twins. The study's findings and limits: For zero-insertion analyses, partial confounding could come from invariant MAIT and iNKT cells.

TCRdb ran MiXCR on the 5' RACE reads and lists one entry per CDR3 protein. The data show roughly 490,000 distinct CDR3 sequences, approximately 15% seen once. This clonotype was observed many times. Antigen: not known. V gave up 7 bases and J gave up 3 bases; unmatched junction bases: 9. This CDR3 has 17 amino acids. These same records also appear under a second study, on yellow fever vaccine responses in identical twins.

The origin of this receptor is a woman in her late teens or twenties in good health. The specimen sequenced was CD4+ T cells sorted from blood. The chain joins TRBV12-3 or TRBV12-4 to TRBJ2-7; 16 bases line up with TRBD2. This CDR3 reads CASTFGTSGGVVYEQYF. CDR3 nucleotide sequence: TGTGCCAGCACTTTCGGGACTAGCGGGGGGGTAGTCTACGAGCAGTACTTC.